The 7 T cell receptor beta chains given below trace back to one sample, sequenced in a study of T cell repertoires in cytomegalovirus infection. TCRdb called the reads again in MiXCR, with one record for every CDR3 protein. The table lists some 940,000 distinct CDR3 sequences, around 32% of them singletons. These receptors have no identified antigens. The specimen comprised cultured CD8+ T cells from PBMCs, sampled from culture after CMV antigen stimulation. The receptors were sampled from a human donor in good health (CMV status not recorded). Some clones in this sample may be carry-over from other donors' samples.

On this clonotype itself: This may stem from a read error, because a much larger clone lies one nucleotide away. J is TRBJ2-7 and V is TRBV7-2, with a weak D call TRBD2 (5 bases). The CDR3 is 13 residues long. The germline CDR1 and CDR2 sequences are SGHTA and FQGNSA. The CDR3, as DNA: TGTGCCAACAGCTCCGGCGGGTCCTACGAGCAGTACGTC. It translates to CANSSGGSYEQYV.

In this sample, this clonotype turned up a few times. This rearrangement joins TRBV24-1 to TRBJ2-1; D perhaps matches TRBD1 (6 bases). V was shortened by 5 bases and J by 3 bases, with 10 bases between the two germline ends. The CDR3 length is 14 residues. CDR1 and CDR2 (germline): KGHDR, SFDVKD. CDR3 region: CATSVTDSYNEQFF. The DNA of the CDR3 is TGTGCCACCAGTGTTACGGACAGCTACAATGAGCAGTTCTTC.

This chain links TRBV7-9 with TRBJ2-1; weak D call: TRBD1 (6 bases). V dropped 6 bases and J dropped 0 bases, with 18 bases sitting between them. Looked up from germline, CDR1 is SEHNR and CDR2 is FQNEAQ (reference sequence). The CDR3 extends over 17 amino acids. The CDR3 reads CASRDSLEPLSYNEQFF. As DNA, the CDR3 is TGTGCCAGCAGGGACAGTCTAGAACCTCTCTCCTACAATGAGCAGTTCTTC. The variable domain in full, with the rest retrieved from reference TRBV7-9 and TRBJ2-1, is DTGVSQNPRHKITKRGQNVTFRCDPISEHNRLYWYRQTLGQGPEFLTYFQNEAQLEKSRLLSDRFSAERPKGSFSTLEIQRTEQGDSAMYLCASRDSLEPLSYNEQFFGPGTRLTVL.

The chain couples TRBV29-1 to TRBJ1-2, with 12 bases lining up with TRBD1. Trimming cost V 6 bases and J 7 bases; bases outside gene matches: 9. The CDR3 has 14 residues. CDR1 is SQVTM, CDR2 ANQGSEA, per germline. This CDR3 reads CSVRPGQGAVGYTF. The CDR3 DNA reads TGCAGCGTGAGGCCGGGACAGGGGGCGGTTGGCTACACCTTC.

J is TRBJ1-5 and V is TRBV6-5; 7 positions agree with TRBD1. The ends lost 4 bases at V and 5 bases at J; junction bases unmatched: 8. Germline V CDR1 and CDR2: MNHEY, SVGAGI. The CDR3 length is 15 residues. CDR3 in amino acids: CASSSGDSLDQPQHF. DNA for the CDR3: TGTGCCAGCAGTTCCGGGGACAGCCTCGATCAGCCCCAGCATTTT.

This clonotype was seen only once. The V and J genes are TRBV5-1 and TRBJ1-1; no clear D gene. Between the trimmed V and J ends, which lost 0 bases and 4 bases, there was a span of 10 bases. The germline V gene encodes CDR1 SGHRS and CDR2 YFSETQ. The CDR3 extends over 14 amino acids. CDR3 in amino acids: CASSLAFGVTEAFF. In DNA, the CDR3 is TGCGCCAGCAGCTTGGCTTTCGGGGTCACTGAAGCTTTCTTT.

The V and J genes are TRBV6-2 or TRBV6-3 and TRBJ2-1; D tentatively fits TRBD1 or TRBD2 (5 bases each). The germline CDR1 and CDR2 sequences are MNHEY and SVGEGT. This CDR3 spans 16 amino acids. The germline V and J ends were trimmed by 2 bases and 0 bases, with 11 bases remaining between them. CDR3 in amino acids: CASSYPEGISYNEQFF. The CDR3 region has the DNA TGTGCCAGCAGTTACCCCGAGGGGATCTCCTACAATGAGCAGTTCTTC.